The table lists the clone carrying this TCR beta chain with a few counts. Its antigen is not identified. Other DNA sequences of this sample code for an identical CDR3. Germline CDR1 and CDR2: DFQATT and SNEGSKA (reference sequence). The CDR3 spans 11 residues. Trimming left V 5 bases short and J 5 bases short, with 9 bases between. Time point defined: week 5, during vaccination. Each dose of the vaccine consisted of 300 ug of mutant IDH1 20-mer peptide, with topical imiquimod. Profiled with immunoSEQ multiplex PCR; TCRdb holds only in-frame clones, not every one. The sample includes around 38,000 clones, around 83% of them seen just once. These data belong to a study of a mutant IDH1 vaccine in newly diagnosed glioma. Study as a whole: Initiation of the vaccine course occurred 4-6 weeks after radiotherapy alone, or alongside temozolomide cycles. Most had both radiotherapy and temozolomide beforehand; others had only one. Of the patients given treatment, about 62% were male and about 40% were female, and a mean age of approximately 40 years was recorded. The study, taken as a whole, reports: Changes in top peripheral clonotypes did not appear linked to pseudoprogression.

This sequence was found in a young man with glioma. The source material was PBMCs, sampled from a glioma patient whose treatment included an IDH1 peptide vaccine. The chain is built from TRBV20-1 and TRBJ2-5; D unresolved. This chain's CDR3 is CSAPLGETQYF. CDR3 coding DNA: TGCAGTGCTCCCCTCGGTGAGACCCAGTACTTC.